This T cell receptor beta chain was sequenced during a study of OX40 agonist ivuxolimab in advanced cancers. After removal of 5 bases from V and 4 bases from J, the junction contained 13 bases not matched to a gene. The CDR3 covers 18 residues. Germline V gene lookup returns CDR1 SGHKS and CDR2 YYEKEE (reference sequence). The data were produced by immunoSEQ multiplex PCR, yet TCRdb's version contains in-frame clones alone and is incomplete. Seen here are around 62,000 clones, around 86% observed once, and the top ten hold less than 0.4%. This sequence originates from an adult with an advanced solid tumor such as melanoma, head and neck, liver or kidney cancer. This sample comprised CD4+ or CD8+ T cells sorted from blood, obtained in a trial of the OX40 agonist ivuxolimab. V and J are TRBV5-5 and TRBJ2-6, with TRBD1 matching 9 bases. The CDR3 loop is CASRIGGGQGFGANVLTF. In DNA form, the CDR3 reads TGTGCCAGCAGAATTGGGGGGGGACAGGGTTTCGGGGCCAACGTCCTGACTTTC.